What follows is one T cell receptor (beta chain) and its context. Clinical history as reported by participants underpinned cohort assignment. Recovery among Cohort 3 donors was established by two negative PCRs, clearance, or symptom resolution. J lost 0 bases, V lost 8 bases, and 6 bases had no gene match. Germline CDR1 reads SQVTM; CDR2 reads ANQGSEA. The CDR3 is made up of 13 amino acids. Per the authors' pipeline: For nucleated cells, counts were estimated from reference gene primer amplification. Generated by immunoSEQ multiplex PCR, the TCRdb table keeps only in-frame clones and is missing some. From that table come the V and J calls and clone size; the DNA was used to work out D and trimming. The table records some 200,000 clones, 87% of them present only once. This specimen belongs to a study of blood T cell repertoires in COVID-19. At the level of the study: Sources were T cells, B-cell-depleted T cells, or PBMCs; the material itself was cDNA or gDNA.

The sequencing sample was made of PBMCs or T cells enriched from blood (not recorded which). The receptor comes from a woman aged 25 to 39 who had recovered from COVID-19. The chain uses TRBV29-1 and TRBJ1-2; TRBD1 matches 7 bases. The CDR3 DNA reads as TGCAGCATTAGACAGGGAGCTAACTATGGCTACACCTTC. It encodes CSIRQGANYGYTF.